This is a list of T cell receptor beta chains from one sample in a study of esophageal squamous cell carcinoma under preoperative chemotherapy. TCRdb reprocessed the PCR reads with MiXCR, giving one entry per CDR3 protein. The sample carries 34,000 or so distinct CDR3 sequences, around 50% recorded once. Sample acquisition took place from a patient given preoperative chemotherapy. Every receptor here comes from a human donor with esophageal squamous cell carcinoma. The donor label of this sample is uncertain. Both conserved end residues are part of each CDR3. A D gene is named only where the DNA matches it firmly. The size of a clone is reported for some rows only, either as once, few or many, or as a class for expanded clones.

TRBJ2-3,-,TRBD2,TRBV20-1,TGCAGTGCCATCGGGGGGGGCGGATATACGCAGTATTTT,CSAIGGGGYTQYF
TRBJ2-4,-,-,TRBV12-3/TRBV12-4,TGTGCCAGCGCCCGGGGGCGGGGAGCCAAAGACACGCAGTACTTT,CASARGRGAKDTQYF
TRBJ1-4,few,-,TRBV7-9,TGTGCCAGCAGACATGTTGAAAATGAAAAACTGTTTTTT,CASRHVENEKLFF
TRBJ2-1,medium-sized,-,TRBV6-5,TGTGCCACCTGCGGGGAACTCGACTCCTACAATGAGCAGTTCTTC,CATCGELDSYNEQFF
TRBJ2-4,-,-,TRBV12-3/TRBV12-4,TGTGCCAGCAGCCACGGTGGGGGGCTCAACATTCAGTACTTC,CASSHGGGLNIQYF
TRBJ2-3,once,-,TRBV10-3,TGTGCCCTGGGTCTCCCGGCTGTGAGCACAGGTACGCTGTATTTT,CALGLPAVSTGTLYF
TRBJ2-4,-,-,TRBV6-1,TGTGCCAGCAGTCGCAAGCAGGTGGGAGCCAAAGACACGCAGTACTTT,CASSRKQVGAKDTQYF
TRBJ1-1,-,TRBD1,TRBV11-3,TGTGCCAGCAGCCCTACAGGGGGCAAAGCTTTCTTT,CASSPTGGKAFF
TRBJ1-1,many,-,TRBV6-1,TGTGCCAGCAGATCCCTGATCGGGGGCGCTGGGGGGGGCACTGAAGCTTTCTTT,CASRSLIGGAGGGTEAFF
TRBJ2-1,once,-,TRBV27,TGTGCCAGCAGTTTACCTGCCCGGGAGCAGCAGTTCTTC,CASSLPAREQQFF
TRBJ2-3,-,-,TRBV7-6,TGTGCCAGCAGCCTATTGACAGGAGAGGGGACAGATACGCAGTATTTT,CASSLLTGEGTDTQYF
TRBJ2-1,once,TRBD2,TRBV12-3/TRBV12-4,TGTGCCAGCAGTTTGCTAGCGGGAGGGGGGGAGCAGTTCTTC,CASSLLAGGGEQFF
TRBJ2-3,-,-,TRBV7-8,TGTGCCACGAGCTTCGGCGGCGGGGGCCAAGATACCCAGTATTTT,CATSFGGGGQDTQYF
TRBJ2-1,many,-,TRBV27,TGTGCCAGCAGTTTGTTCAACTCCTACAATGAGCAGTTCTTC,CASSLFNSYNEQFF
TRBJ2-3,-,-,TRBV7-2,TGTGCCAGCAGCCGGGGCGTCACAGATACGCAGTATTTT,CASSRGVTDTQYF
TRBJ1-5,-,-,TRBV15,TGTGCCACCAGCAGAGGGGGGGTAGGTAGAGGACGGGGTCAGCCCCAGCATTTT,CATSRGGVGRGRGQPQHF
TRBJ2-2,-,-,TRBV7-8,TGTGCCAGCAGCCGCCTAGGGGGGGCAAACACCGATACGCAGTTTTTT,CASSRLGGANTDTQFF